This T cell receptor beta chain is drawn from a study of post-analysis software for immune sequencing data. Whole-study findings and limits: With TRBV5-6, TRBV5-1 and TRBV20-1 included, several TRBV segments were more frequent in patients than in controls.

Unique molecular identifiers were present in the TCR beta cDNA libraries. MiXCR, applied by TCRdb to the PCR reads, yields one record per CDR3 protein. The table records hundreds of thousands of distinct CDR3 sequences, 59% of them present only once. CDR3 length: 21 amino acids. CDR1 is SGHVS, CDR2 FQNEAQ, per germline. Trimming took 2 bases from V and 1 from J; bases not matched to a gene: 20. Worth noting for this clonotype: Its target is unknown.

The TCR was taken from a girl aged 2-15 years with multiple sclerosis. Sequenced: blood. This chain links TRBV7-8 with TRBJ2-5; 9 bases match TRBD2. The DNA of the CDR3 is TGTGCCAGCAGCTTACTTCTGCAGACTAGCGGATTCCACCTTCGCCAAGAGACCCAGTACTTC. It yields the protein CASSLLLQTSGFHLRQETQYF.